What follows is one T cell receptor beta chain and its context. The data originate from a study of blood T cell repertoires in COVID-19. J was trimmed by 5 bases and V by 8 bases; bases with no gene match: 5. CDR1 and CDR2 (germline): KGHSH, LQKENI. The CDR3 runs to 13 residues. The assay was immunoSEQ multiplex PCR, and TCRdb's table has in-frame clones only and misses some. The table shows some 200,000 clones, with 82% occurring only once. The rearrangement uses TRBV18 and TRBJ1-5; 8 bases align to TRBD1. The TCR comes from a human donor with acute or convalescent COVID-19. The donor label of this sample is uncertain. Material for sequencing was peripheral blood. CDR3 amino acids: CASAGQGDQPQHF. DNA of the CDR3: TGTGCCAGCGCCGGACAGGGTGATCAGCCCCAGCATTTT.